Only a few counts were recorded for the clone carrying this T cell receptor (beta chain). This entry is derived from a study of blood T cells in healthy people across ages. The CDR3 has 14 residues. The V and J ends lost 3 bases and 5 bases respectively, with 16 bases between them. Per the germline V gene, CDR1 is SQVTM and CDR2 is ANQGSEA. The second PCR ran roughly 6 to 12 cycles with a sample-barcoded 5' primer and J-beta primers. TCRdb passed the 5' RACE reads through MiXCR, listing each CDR3 protein once. The table has roughly 800,000 distinct CDR3 sequences, 58% seen once. The sequencing input was blood. The rearrangement uses TRBV29-1 and TRBJ2-5; D is possibly TRBD1 (6 bases). This TCR was sampled from a man aged 30 to 39 in good health. CDR3 region: CSVEVKGEGETQYF. The CDR3, as DNA: TGCAGCGTTGAGGTTAAGGGGGAAGGGGAGACCCAGTACTTC.